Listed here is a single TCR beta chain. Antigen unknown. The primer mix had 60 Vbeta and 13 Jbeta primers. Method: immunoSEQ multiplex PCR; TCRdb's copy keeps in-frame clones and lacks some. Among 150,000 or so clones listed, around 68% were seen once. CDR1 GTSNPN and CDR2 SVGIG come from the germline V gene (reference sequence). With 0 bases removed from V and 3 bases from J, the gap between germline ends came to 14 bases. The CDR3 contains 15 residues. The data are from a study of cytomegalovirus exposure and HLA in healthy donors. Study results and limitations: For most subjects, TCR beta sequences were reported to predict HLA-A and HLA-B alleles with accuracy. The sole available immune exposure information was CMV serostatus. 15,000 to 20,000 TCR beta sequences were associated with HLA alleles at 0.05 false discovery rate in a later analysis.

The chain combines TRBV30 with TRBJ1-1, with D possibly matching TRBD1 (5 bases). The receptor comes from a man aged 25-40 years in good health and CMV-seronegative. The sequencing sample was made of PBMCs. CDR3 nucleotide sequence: TGTGCCTGGAGTGTACAAGGCCAAGGGGACACTGAAGCTTTCTTT. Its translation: CAWSVQGQGDTEAFF.